The next 17 T cell receptor beta chains were all read from a single sample in a study of blood T cells in healthy people across ages (dated by TCRdb to about 2015). The library was generated by 5' RACE. The run used an Illumina HiSeq 2500. A second PCR of about 6 to 11 cycles was performed with a sample-barcoded 5' primer and a J-beta primer mix. TCRdb trimmed public reads at Q25 via fastp, called clones via MiXCR and kept in-frame beta chains. Merged by CDR3 protein, the rows form single entries marked with the most common genes and DNA. Recorded for this sample are 1.5 million to 2 million distinct CDR3 sequences; just under 50% of them occurred a single time. Around 2.1% of the sample comes from the top ten. Sequencing was carried out using blood. The receptors here all came from a woman in her thirties or forties in good health.

V is TRBV20-1 and J is TRBJ2-3; possible D gene TRBD2, 6 bases. Germline loops: CDR1 DFQATT, CDR2 SNEGSKA (reference sequence). The CDR3 has 14 amino acids. V was clipped by 2 bases and J by 1 base, with 10 bases between them. DNA for the CDR3: TGCAGTGCTAGAATCCCTAGCGGCACAGATACGCAGTATTTT. Residues: CSARIPSGTDTQYF.

The CDR3 coding sequence is TGTGCCAGCAGCCAAGATTCTGGGGGGGGCGCAGATACGCAGTATTTT. Protein sequence: CASSQDSGGGADTQYF. J is TRBJ2-3 and V is TRBV4-2; D might be TRBD2 (7 bases). Trimming stripped 0 bases from V and 4 bases from J, with 14 bases between. Germline V gene lookup returns CDR1 LGHNA and CDR2 YNFKEQ. The CDR3 runs to 16 residues.

The chain employs TRBV5-1 and TRBJ2-3; D call uncertain. The CDR3 length is 14 residues. Trimming took off 1 base at V and 5 bases at J, with 11 bases between the two ends. Germline V gene data show CDR1 as SGHRS and CDR2 as YFSETQ. CDR3 DNA sequence: TGCGCCAGCAGCTTGCGTCCCCCTGGAGATACGCAGTATTTT. Residues: CASSLRPPGDTQYF.

The chain recombines TRBV12-3 or TRBV12-4 with TRBJ1-1, with 8 bases that match TRBD1. Losses at the gene ends were 6 bases for V and 6 bases for J; bases not matched to a gene: 6. CDR3 size: 13 residues. The CDR3 here is CASRPQGASEAFF. The CDR3 coding sequence is TGTGCCAGCAGGCCCCAGGGGGCGTCTGAAGCTTTCTTT.

The chain uses TRBV24-1 and TRBJ2-5; 7 bases align to TRBD1. In germline, CDR1 is KGHDR, CDR2 SFDVKD. The CDR3 consists of 14 residues. The ends lost 4 bases at V and 2 bases at J; junction bases unmatched: 3. This CDR3 is CATSEDRVQETQYF. The CDR3 coding sequence is TGTGCCACCAGTGAAGACAGGGTACAAGAGACCCAGTACTTC.

This rearrangement joins TRBV15 to TRBJ2-7; 9 nucleotides agree with TRBD1. In germline, CDR1 is LNHNV, CDR2 YYDKDF (reference sequence). This CDR3 comprises 14 residues. V trimming: 8 bases; J trimming: 4 bases; junction bases outside the gene matches: 9. The CDR3 region has the DNA TGTGCCACCGGGGCCGGGACAGGGTTATACGAGCAGTACTTC. It translates to CATGAGTGLYEQYF.

The chain carries TRBV4-1 and TRBJ2-5, with TRBD2 identical over 16 bases. The ends lost 1 base at V and 4 bases at J; junction bases unmatched: 3. CDR1 and CDR2 from the germline V gene are MGHRA and YSYEKL. CDR3 size: 17 residues. The CDR3 region is CASSQAGLAGGRETQYF. Written as DNA, the CDR3 is TGCGCCAGCAGCCAAGCGGGACTAGCGGGGGGGCGAGAGACCCAGTACTTC.

The chain has TRBV5-1 and TRBJ2-1, with TRBD2 matching 11 bases. The junction had 11 bases not matched to a gene; V was cut back by 2 bases and J by 7 bases. The CDR3 contains 17 residues. From germline, CDR1 is SGHRS and CDR2 YFSETQ. The CDR3, as DNA: TGCGCCAGCAGCTTTCAGACTAGCGGGGACCCTAGGAATGAGCAGTTCTTC. It codes for CASSFQTSGDPRNEQFF.

This clonotype has just a few counts. This chain joins TRBV6-1 and TRBJ2-1, with no clear D. The CDR3 length is 13 residues. The ends were cut back, 3 bases at V and 6 bases at J, with 9 bases in the middle. The germline V gene has CDR1 MNHNS and CDR2 SASEGT. The DNA of the CDR3 is TGTGCCAGCAGTGAGTTCCCCATCAATGAGCAGTTCTTC. Translated: CASSEFPINEQFF.

The chain joins TRBV5-1 to TRBJ2-3; D not certain. The germline V gene has CDR1 SGHRS and CDR2 YFSETQ. V was trimmed by 5 bases and J by 1 base, leaving 17 bases between them. There are 16 residues in the CDR3. Here the CDR3 reads CASRFLGGGGTDTQYF. The CDR3 region has the DNA TGCGCCAGCAGATTCCTAGGCGGCGGAGGCACAGATACGCAGTATTTT.

The rearrangement joins TRBV15 to TRBJ2-2; D possibly corresponds to TRBD1 (6 bases). Germline V gene data show CDR1 as LNHNV and CDR2 as YYDKDF (reference sequence). The V end lost 1 base, the J end lost 2 bases, and 20 bases lay between the germline ends. This CDR3 region has 19 residues. The DNA for the CDR3 is TGTGCCACCAGCAGAGGCCTTACTCGGACAGTTCGAAACACCGGGGAGCTGTTTTTT. Protein product: CATSRGLTRTVRNTGELFF.

V is TRBV4-2 and J is TRBJ1-1; a weak D match, TRBD1 (6 bases). The V gene lost 0 bases and the J gene lost 4 bases, with 12 bases spanning the gap. This CDR3 has 15 amino acids. Germline CDR1 is LGHNA and CDR2 is YNFKEQ. In nucleotides, the CDR3 is TGTGCCAGCAGCCAAGAAGGGGGAAGGGGCACTGAAGCTTTCTTT. Translated: CASSQEGGRGTEAFF.

Only a few counts were recorded for this clonotype. This rearrangement joins TRBV20-1 to TRBJ2-7, with TRBD1 identical over 11 bases. Germline loops: CDR1 DFQATT, CDR2 SNEGSKA (reference sequence). V was clipped by 4 bases and J by 2 bases; unmatched bases: 4. The length of the CDR3 is 14 residues. The CDR3 here is CSAKGQGATYEQYF. CDR3 in DNA: TGCAGTGCTAAAGGACAGGGGGCAACCTACGAGCAGTACTTC.

This chain uses TRBV5-1 with TRBJ1-5; tentative D call: TRBD1 (6 bases). Trimming left V 4 bases short and J 4 bases short, with 9 bases between. The CDR3 has 13 residues. Germline-derived CDR1 and CDR2 are SGHRS and YFSETQ. The CDR3 region is CASSEGGNQPQHF. The CDR3 coding sequence is TGCGCCAGCAGCGAGGGGGGGAATCAGCCCCAGCATTTT. Together with reference TRBV5-1 and TRBJ1-5, the CDR3 gives the full variable domain: KAGVTQTPRYLIKTRGQQVTLSCSPISGHRSVSWYQQTPGQGLQFLFEYFSETQRNKGNFPGRFSGRQFSNSRSEMNVSTLELGDSALYLCASSEGGNQPQHFGDGTRLSIL.

V usage is TRBV6-2 or TRBV6-3 and J usage is TRBJ1-2, with a possible D match to TRBD1 (5 bases). The V end lost 5 bases, the J end lost 4 bases, and 23 bases lay between the germline ends. The germline gives CDR1 MNHEY, CDR2 SVGEGT. CDR3 length: 17 amino acids. CDR3 bases: TGTGCCAGCAGTCACCCGGGATCAGGTTCGGGGCTCTATGGCTACACCTTC. It is translated as CASSHPGSGSGLYGYTF.

The chain uses TRBV5-1 and TRBJ1-2; D might be TRBD1 (5 bases). CDR1 SGHRS and CDR2 YFSETQ come from the germline V gene. The V gene lost 0 bases and the J gene lost 0 bases, with 12 bases spanning the gap. The CDR3 loop spans 16 amino acids. This CDR3 is CASSLDWDRTNYGYTF. Here the CDR3 DNA reads TGCGCCAGCAGCTTGGACTGGGACCGAACTAACTATGGCTACACCTTC.

The rearrangement uses TRBV9 and TRBJ2-6; D not certain. The V end was cut by 0 bases, the J end by 5 bases, with 6 bases between. Germline-derived CDR1 and CDR2 are SGDLS and YYNGEE. The CDR3 length is 14 residues. CDR3 amino acids: CASSVDLRANVLTF. The CDR3 DNA reads TGTGCCAGCAGCGTAGATCTCCGGGCCAACGTCCTGACTTTC.